This T cell receptor beta chain was recorded in a study of cytomegalovirus exposure and HLA in healthy donors. This clone occurred once. TCRdb's table, derived via immunoSEQ multiplex PCR, lists solely in-frame clones and lacks some. The table records some 170,000 clones, about 89% of them present only once. The CDR3 runs 14 residues. Germline-derived CDR1 and CDR2 are LNHDA and SQIVND (reference sequence). With V trimmed by 4 bases and J by 6 bases, 6 bases remained unmatched. The sequence came from a man aged 30 to 45 in good health and CMV-seropositive. The V call is TRBV19, the J call TRBJ2-3, with TRBD2 matching 8 bases. The sequenced sample was PBMCs. CDR3 nucleotide sequence: TGTGCCAGTAGTAACGCGGGAGGTCTTGATACGCAGTATTTT. This gives the protein CASSNAGGLDTQYF.